These T cell receptor beta chains were read from a single sample in a study of Ad26.COV2.S vaccination and SARS-CoV-2 variants. Only in-frame clones appear in the TCRdb table, and some are missing; sequencing was by immunoSEQ multiplex PCR. The sample holds hundreds of thousands of clones, about 89% seen once. Source: peripheral blood, taken in a trial of Ad26.COV2.S vaccine versus placebo. Receptor source: a person aged 18-65 years who received the Ad26.COV2.S COVID-19 vaccine or a placebo. Both conserved end residues are part of each CDR3. D genes are given only for firm matches. The size entry is marked missing in some rows and otherwise reads once, few, many or a size class.

j_call clone_size d_call v_call cdr3_aa cdr3_nt
TRBJ1-5 NA NA TRBV5-1 CASSLVGNSNQPQHF TGCGCCAGCAGCTTGGTAGGGAATAGCAATCAGCCCCAGCATTTT
TRBJ2-1 once TRBD1 TRBV6-6 CASSYSEAGGNEQFF TGTGCCAGCAGTTACTCAGAGGCAGGGGGCAATGAGCAGTTCTTC
TRBJ2-7 NA TRBD2 TRBV5-1 CASSLSGRANEQYF TGCGCCAGCAGCTTGAGCGGGAGGGCCAACGAGCAGTACTTC
TRBJ2-7 NA NA TRBV7-9 CASSLGGTYEQYF TGTGCCAGCAGCTTAGGTGGGACTTACGAGCAGTACTTC
TRBJ2-2 NA NA TRBV11-3 CASRLQATGELFF TGTGCCAGCAGGCTACAGGCCACCGGGGAGCTGTTTTTT
TRBJ2-2 NA NA TRBV11-3 CASSLGQPNTGELFF TGTGCCAGCAGCTTAGGGCAGCCGAACACCGGGGAGCTGTTTTTT
TRBJ2-3 NA NA TRBV19 CASSISSRPDTQYF TGTGCCAGTAGTATTAGTTCCCGCCCAGATACGCAGTATTTT
TRBJ2-1 NA NA TRBV19 CASSGRTANEQFF TGTGCCAGTAGTGGCCGAACAGCGAATGAGCAGTTCTTC
TRBJ2-3 NA TRBD2 TRBV6-4 CASSWTSGSPDTQYF TGTGCCAGCAGTTGGACTAGCGGGAGCCCAGATACGCAGTATTTT
TRBJ1-6 NA NA TRBV11-2 CASSLARGLGSPLHF TGTGCCAGCAGCTTAGCGAGGGGGTTAGGATCACCCCTCCACTTT
TRBJ2-3 NA NA TRBV7-2 CASQIEAGTQYF TGTGCCAGCCAAATAGAGGCGGGTACGCAGTATTTT
TRBJ1-2 NA NA TRBV21-1 CASSYRHRLGYGYTF TGTGCCAGCAGCTATCGACATAGGCTTGGGTATGGCTACACCTTC
TRBJ1-3 NA NA TRBV5-1 CASSFDRVSSGNTIYF TGCGCCAGCAGCTTCGACAGAGTAAGCTCTGGAAACACCATATATTTT
TRBJ1-2 NA NA TRBV7-9 CASSPRGGRTYGYTF TGTGCCAGCAGCCCACGCGGGGGCAGGACCTATGGCTACACCTTC
TRBJ1-4 NA NA TRBV6-6 CASTPGLGLNEKLFF TGTGCCAGCACCCCAGGGTTAGGACTGAATGAAAAACTGTTTTTT
TRBJ2-5 NA TRBD2 TRBV10-2 CASRLAGGSQETQYF TGCGCCAGCAGGCTAGCGGGGGGGTCACAAGAGACCCAGTACTTC
TRBJ2-7 NA NA TRBV4-3 CASGIGLTYEQYF TGCGCCAGCGGGATAGGACTGACCTACGAGCAGTACTTC
TRBJ2-2 once TRBD2 TRBV9 CASSGVAGNTGELFF TGTGCCAGCAGCGGGGTAGCGGGGAATACCGGGGAGCTGTTTTTT
TRBJ2-5 NA NA TRBV19 CASPLASGQETQYF TGTGCCAGCCCCCTCGCTTCGGGACAAGAGACCCAGTACTTC
TRBJ2-2 once NA TRBV11-1 CASSKLVPGELFF TGTGCCAGCAGCAAACTAGTACCCGGGGAGCTGTTTTTT
TRBJ2-7 NA TRBD1 TRBV27 CASSLSCSGQFCYEQYF TGTGCCAGCAGTTTATCTTGCTCGGGACAGTTCTGTTACGAGCAGTACTTC
TRBJ2-1 NA NA TRBV24-1 CATSDSSYNEQFF TGTGCCACCAGTGATTCCTCCTACAATGAGCAGTTCTTC
TRBJ2-6 NA TRBD2 TRBV24-1 CATSAGGSGANVLTF TGTGCCACCAGTGCCGGGGGGTCTGGGGCCAACGTCCTGACTTTC
TRBJ1-1 NA NA TRBV7-9 CASSELPGLEAFF TGTGCCAGCAGCGAACTCCCGGGGCTTGAAGCTTTCTTT
TRBJ2-3 once NA TRBV11-2 CASSSDADTQYF TGTGCCAGCAGCTCTGACGCCGATACGCAGTATTTT
TRBJ1-5 few TRBD1 TRBV7-2 CASSATSDRGYSNQPQHF TGTGCCAGCAGCGCAACATCGGACAGGGGGTATAGCAATCAGCCCCAGCATTTT
TRBJ2-6 NA NA TRBV19 CASKLGAGANVLTF TGTGCCAGTAAGTTGGGGGCTGGGGCCAACGTCCTGACTTTC
TRBJ2-7 NA NA TRBV6-5 CASSYSRLGHEQYF TGTGCCAGCAGTTACTCCCGACTAGGCCACGAGCAGTACTTC
TRBJ2-1 NA NA TRBV19 CASSISGVYNEQFF TGTGCCAGTAGTATAAGCGGAGTCTACAATGAGCAGTTCTTC
TRBJ2-5 NA TRBD1 TRBV4-3 CASSQEEGAGETQYF TGCGCCAGCAGCCAAGAAGAGGGGGCGGGTGAGACCCAGTACTTC
TRBJ2-7 few NA TRBV5-1 CASSLVQGGNEQYF TGCGCCAGCAGCTTGGTCCAGGGAGGCAACGAGCAGTACTTC